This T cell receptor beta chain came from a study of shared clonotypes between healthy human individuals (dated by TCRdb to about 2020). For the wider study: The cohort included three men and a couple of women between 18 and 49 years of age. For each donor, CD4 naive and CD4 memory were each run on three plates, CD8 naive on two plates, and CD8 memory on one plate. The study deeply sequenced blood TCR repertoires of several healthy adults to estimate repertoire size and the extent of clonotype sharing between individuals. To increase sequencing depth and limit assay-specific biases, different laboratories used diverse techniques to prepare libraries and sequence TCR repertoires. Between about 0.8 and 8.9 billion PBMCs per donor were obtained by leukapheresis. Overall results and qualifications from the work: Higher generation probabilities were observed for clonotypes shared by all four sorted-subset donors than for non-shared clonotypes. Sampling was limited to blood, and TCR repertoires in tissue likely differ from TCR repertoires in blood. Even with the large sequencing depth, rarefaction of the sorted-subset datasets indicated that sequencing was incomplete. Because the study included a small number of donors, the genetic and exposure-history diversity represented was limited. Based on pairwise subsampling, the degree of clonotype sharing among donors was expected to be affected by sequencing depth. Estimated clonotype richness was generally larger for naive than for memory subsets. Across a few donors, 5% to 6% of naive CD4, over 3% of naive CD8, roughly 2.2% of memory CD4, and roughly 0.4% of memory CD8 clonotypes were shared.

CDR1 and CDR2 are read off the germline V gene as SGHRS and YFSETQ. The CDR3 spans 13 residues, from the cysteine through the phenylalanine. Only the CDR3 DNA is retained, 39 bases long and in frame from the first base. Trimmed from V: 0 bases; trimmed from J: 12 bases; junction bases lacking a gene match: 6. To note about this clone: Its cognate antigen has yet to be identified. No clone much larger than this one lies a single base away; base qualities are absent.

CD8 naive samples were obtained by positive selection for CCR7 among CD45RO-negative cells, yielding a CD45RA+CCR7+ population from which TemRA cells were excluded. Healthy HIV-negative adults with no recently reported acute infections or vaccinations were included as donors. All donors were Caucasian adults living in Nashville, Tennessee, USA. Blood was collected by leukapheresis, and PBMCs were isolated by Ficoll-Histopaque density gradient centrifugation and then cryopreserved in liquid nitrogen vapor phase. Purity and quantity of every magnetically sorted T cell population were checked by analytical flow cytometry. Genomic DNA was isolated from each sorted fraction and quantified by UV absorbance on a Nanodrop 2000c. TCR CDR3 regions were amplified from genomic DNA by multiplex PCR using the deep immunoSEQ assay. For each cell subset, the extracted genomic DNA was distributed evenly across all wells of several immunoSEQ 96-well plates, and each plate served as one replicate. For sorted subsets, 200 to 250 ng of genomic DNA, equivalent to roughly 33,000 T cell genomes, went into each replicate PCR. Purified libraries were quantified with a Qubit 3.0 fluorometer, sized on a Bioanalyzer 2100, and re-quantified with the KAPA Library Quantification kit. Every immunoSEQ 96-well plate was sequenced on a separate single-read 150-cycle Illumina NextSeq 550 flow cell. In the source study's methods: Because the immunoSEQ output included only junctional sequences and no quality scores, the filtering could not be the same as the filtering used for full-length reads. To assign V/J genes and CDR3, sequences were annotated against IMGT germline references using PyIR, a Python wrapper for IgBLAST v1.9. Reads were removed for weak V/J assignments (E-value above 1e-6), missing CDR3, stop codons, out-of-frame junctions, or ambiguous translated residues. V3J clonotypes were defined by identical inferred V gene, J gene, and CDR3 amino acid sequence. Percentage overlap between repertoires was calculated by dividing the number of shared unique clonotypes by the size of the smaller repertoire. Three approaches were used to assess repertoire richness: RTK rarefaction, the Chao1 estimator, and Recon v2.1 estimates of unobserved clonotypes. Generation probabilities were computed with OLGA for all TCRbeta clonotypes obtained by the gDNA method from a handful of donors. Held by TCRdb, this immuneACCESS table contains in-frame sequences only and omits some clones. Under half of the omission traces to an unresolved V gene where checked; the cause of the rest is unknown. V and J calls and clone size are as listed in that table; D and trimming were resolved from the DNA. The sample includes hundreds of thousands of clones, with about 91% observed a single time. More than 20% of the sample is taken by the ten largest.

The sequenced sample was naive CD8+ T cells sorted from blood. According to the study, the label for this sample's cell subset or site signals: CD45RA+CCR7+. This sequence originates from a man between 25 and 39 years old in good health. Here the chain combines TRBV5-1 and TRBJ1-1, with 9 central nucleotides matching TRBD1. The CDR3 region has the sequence CASSLEGTGPTFF. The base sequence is TGCGCCAGCAGCTTGGAGGGGACAGGGCCAACTTTCTTT.